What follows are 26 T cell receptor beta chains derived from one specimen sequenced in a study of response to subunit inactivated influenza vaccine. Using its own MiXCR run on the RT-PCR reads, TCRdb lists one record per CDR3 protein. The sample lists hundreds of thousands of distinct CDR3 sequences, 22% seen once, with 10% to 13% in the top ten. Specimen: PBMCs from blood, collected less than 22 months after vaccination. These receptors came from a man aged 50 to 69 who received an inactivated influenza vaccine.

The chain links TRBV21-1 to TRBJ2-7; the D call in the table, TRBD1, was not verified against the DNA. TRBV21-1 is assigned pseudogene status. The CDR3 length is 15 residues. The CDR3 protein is CAPGQGLYNSVEQYF. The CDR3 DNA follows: TGTGCCCCGGGACAGGGGCTTTATAACTCCGTCGAGCAGTACTTC.

In DNA form, the CDR3 reads TGTGCCAGCAGCTTAGGGCTAGCGGGGCTGACCGGGGAGCTGTTTTTT. The encoded protein is CASSLGLAGLTGELFF. J is TRBJ2-2 and V is TRBV7-2; 9 nucleotides agree with TRBD2. Trimming at V came to 1 base and at J to 5 bases, leaving 5 bases not matched to a gene. The CDR3 sequence is 16 residues long. Germline-derived CDR1 and CDR2 are SGHTA and FQGNSA.

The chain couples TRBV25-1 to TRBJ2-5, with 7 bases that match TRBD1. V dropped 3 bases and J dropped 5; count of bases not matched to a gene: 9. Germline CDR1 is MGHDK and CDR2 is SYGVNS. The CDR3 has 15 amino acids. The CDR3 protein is CASSESDRIVETQYF. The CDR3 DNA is TGTGCCAGCAGTGAGTCGGACAGGATTGTGGAGACCCAGTACTTC.

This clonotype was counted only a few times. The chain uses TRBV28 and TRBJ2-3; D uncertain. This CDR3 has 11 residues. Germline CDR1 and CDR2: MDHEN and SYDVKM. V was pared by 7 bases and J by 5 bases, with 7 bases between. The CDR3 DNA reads TGTGCCAGCACCCGTCGAGATACGCAGTATTTT. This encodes CASTRRDTQYF.

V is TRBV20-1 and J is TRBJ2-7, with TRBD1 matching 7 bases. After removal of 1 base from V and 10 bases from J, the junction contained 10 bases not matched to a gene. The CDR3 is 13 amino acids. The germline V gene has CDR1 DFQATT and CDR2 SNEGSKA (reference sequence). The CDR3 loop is CSARGQGTNGQYF. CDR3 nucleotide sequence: TGCAGTGCTAGAGGACAGGGTACTAACGGACAGTACTTC.

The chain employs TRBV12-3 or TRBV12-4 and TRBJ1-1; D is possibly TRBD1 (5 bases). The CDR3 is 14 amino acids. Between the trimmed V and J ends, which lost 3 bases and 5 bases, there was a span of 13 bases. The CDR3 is CASSFRGGGTEAFF. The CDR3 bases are TGTGCCAGCAGTTTTAGGGGCGGGGGGACTGAAGCTTTCTTT.

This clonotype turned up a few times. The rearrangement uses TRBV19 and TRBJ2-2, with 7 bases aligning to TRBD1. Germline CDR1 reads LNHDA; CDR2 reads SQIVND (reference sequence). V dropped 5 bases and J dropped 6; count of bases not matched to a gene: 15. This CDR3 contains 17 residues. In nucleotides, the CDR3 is TGTGCCAGTAGTCCGACACAGGGGTGGCCCTTGGCCGGGGAGCTGTTTTTT. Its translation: CASSPTQGWPLAGELFF.

CDR3 sequence: CASSESDSNEQFF. DNA of the CDR3: TGTGCCAGCAGTGAATCCGACAGCAATGAGCAGTTCTTC. The gene calls are TRBV25-1 and TRBJ2-1, with a possible D match to TRBD1 (5 bases). There are 13 residues in the CDR3. V was cut by 1 base and J by 6 bases, with 7 bases left in between. Germline values: CDR1 MGHDK, CDR2 SYGVNS.

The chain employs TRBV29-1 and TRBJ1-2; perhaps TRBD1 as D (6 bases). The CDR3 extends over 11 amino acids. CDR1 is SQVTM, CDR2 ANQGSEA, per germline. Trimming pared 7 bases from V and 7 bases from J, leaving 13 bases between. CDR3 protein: CSATGNRGYTF. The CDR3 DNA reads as TGCAGCGCTACAGGGAATCGTGGCTACACCTTC.

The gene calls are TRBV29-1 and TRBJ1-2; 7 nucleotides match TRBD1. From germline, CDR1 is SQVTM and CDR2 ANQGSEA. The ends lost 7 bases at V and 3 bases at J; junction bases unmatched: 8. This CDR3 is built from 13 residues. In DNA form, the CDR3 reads TGCAGCGCCCGGACAGGTCAGGACTATGGCTACACCTTC. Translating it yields CSARTGQDYGYTF. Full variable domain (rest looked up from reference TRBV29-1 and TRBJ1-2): SAVISQKPSRDICQRGTSLTIQCQVDSQVTMMFWYRQQPGQSLTLIATANQGSEATYESGFVIDKFPISRPNLTFSTLTVSNMSPEDSSIYLCSARTGQDYGYTFGSGTRLTVV.

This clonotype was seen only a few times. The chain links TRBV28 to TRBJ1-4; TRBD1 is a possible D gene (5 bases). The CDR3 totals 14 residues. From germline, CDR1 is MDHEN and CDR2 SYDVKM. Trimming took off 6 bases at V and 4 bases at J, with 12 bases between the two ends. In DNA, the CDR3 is TGTGCCAGCAGCCGGGACCAAGATAATGAAAAACTGTTTTTT. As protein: CASSRDQDNEKLFF.

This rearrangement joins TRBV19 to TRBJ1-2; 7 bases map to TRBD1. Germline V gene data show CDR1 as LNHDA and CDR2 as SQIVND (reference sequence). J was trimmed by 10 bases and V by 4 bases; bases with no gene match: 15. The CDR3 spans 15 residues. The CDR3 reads CASSTPLLQGRDYTF. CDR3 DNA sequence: TGTGCCAGTAGTACCCCCCTATTACAGGGGAGAGACTACACCTTC.

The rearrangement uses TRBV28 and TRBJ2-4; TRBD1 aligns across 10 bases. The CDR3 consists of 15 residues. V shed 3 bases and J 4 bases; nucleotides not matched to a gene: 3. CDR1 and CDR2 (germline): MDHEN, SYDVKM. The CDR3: CASSFVGQGKNIQYF. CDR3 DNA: TGTGCCAGCAGTTTTGTGGGACAGGGGAAAAACATTCAGTACTTC.

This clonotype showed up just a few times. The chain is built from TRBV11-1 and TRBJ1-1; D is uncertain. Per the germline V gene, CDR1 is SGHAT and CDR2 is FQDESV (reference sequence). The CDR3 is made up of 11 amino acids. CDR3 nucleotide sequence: TGTGCAAGCCACGGGAACACTGAAGCTTTCTTT. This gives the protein CASHGNTEAFF.

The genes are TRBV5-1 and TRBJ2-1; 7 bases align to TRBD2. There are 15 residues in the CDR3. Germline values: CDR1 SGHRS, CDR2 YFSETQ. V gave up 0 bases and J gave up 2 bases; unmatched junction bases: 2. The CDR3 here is CASSLDGTTYNEQFF. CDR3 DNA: TGCGCCAGCAGCTTGGATGGGACTACCTACAATGAGCAGTTCTTC. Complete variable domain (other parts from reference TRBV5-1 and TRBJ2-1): KAGVTQTPRYLIKTRGQQVTLSCSPISGHRSVSWYQQTPGQGLQFLFEYFSETQRNKGNFPGRFSGRQFSNSRSEMNVSTLELGDSALYLCASSLDGTTYNEQFFGPGTRLTVL.

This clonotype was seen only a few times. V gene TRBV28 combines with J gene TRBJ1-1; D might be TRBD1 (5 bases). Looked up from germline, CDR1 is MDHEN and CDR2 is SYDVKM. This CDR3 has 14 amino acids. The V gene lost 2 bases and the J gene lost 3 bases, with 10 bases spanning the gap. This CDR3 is CASSLAGLDTEAFF. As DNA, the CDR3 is TGTGCCAGCAGTTTAGCAGGGTTGGACACTGAAGCTTTCTTT.

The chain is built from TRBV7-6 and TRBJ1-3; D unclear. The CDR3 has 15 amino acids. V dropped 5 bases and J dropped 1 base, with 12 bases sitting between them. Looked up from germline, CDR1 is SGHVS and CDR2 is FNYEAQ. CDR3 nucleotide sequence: TGTGCCAGCAGCCTCCGAGACACTTCTGGAAACACCATATATTTT. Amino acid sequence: CASSLRDTSGNTIYF.

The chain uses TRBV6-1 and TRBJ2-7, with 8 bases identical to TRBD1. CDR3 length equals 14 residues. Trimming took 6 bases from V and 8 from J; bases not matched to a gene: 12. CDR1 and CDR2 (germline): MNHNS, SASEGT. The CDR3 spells CASRLPGQVFKQYF. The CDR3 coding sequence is TGTGCCAGCAGGCTTCCGGGACAGGTTTTCAAGCAGTACTTC.

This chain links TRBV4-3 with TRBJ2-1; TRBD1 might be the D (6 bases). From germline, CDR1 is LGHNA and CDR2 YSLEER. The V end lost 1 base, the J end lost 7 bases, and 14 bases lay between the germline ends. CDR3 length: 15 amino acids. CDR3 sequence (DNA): TGCGCCAGCAGCCAAGCAGGGGCGCCCATGAATGAGCAGTTCTTC. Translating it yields CASSQAGAPMNEQFF.

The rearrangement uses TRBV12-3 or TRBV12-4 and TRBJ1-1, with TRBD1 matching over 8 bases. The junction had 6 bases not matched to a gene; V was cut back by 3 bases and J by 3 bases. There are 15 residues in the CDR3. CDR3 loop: CASSFQDRAYTEAFF. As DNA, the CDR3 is TGTGCCAGCAGTTTTCAGGACAGGGCATACACTGAAGCTTTCTTT.

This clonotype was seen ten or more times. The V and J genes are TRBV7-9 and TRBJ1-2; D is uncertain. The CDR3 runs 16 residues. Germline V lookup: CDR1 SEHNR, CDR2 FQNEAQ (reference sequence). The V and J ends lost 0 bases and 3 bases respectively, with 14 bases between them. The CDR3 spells CASSLAPAPWDYGYTF. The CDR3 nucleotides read TGTGCCAGCAGCTTAGCCCCAGCGCCCTGGGACTATGGCTACACCTTC.

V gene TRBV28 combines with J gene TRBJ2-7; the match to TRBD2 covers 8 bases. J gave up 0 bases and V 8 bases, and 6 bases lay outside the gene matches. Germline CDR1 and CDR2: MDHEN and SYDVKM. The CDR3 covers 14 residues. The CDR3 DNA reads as TGTGCCAGCGGTGCTAGCGGGCACTCCTACGAGCAGTACTTC. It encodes CASGASGHSYEQYF.

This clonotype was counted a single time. The CDR3: CAISESKRGATDTQYF. Here the CDR3 DNA reads TGTGCCATCAGTGAGTCCAAGCGGGGTGCCACAGATACGCAGTATTTT. The chain has TRBV10-3 and TRBJ2-3; 7 nucleotides line up with TRBD2. This CDR3 region has 16 residues. V dropped 0 bases and J dropped 2; count of bases not matched to a gene: 5. Germline CDR1 is ENHRY and CDR2 is SYGVKD.

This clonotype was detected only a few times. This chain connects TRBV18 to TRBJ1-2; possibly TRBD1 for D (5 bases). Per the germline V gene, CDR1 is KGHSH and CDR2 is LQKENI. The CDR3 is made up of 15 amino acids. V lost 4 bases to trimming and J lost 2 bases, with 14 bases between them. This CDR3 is CASSRAGWGNYGYTF. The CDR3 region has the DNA TGTGCCAGCTCACGCGCAGGTTGGGGCAACTATGGCTACACCTTC. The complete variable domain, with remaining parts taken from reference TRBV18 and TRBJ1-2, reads NAGVMQNPRHLVRRRGQEARLRCSPMKGHSHVYWYRQLPEEGLKFMVYLQKENIIDESGMPKERFSAEFPKEGPSILRIQQVVRGDSAAYFCASSRAGWGNYGYTFGSGTRLTVV.

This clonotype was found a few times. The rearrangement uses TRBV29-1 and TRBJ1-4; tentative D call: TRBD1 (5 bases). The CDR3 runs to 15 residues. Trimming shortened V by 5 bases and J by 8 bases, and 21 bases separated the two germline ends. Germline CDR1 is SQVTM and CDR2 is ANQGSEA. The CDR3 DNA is TGCAGCGTTCTCACCCGATCCAGGGACGGGGAAAAACTGTTTTTT. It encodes CSVLTRSRDGEKLFF.

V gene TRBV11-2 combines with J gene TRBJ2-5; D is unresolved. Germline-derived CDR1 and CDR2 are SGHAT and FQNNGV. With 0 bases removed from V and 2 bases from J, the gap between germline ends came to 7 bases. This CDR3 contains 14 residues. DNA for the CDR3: TGTGCCAGCAGCTTAGATCAATTGCAAGAGACCCAGTACTTC. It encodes CASSLDQLQETQYF.